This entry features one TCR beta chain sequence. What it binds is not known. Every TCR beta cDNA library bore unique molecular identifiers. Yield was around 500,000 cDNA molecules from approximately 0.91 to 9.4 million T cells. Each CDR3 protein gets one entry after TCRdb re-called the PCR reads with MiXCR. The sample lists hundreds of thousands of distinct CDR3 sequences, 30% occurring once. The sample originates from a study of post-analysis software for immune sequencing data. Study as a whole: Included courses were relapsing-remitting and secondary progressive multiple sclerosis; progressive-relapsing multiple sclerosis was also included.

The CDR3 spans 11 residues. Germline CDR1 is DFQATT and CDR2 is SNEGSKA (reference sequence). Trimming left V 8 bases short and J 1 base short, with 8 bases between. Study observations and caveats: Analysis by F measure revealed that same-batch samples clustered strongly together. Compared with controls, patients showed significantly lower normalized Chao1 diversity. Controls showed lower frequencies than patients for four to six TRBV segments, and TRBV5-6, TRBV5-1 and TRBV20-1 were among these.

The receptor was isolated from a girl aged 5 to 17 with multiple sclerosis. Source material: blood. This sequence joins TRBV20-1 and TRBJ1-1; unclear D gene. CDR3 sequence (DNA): TGCAGTCCCTTGGGGAACACTGAAGCTTTCTTT. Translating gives CSPLGNTEAFF.